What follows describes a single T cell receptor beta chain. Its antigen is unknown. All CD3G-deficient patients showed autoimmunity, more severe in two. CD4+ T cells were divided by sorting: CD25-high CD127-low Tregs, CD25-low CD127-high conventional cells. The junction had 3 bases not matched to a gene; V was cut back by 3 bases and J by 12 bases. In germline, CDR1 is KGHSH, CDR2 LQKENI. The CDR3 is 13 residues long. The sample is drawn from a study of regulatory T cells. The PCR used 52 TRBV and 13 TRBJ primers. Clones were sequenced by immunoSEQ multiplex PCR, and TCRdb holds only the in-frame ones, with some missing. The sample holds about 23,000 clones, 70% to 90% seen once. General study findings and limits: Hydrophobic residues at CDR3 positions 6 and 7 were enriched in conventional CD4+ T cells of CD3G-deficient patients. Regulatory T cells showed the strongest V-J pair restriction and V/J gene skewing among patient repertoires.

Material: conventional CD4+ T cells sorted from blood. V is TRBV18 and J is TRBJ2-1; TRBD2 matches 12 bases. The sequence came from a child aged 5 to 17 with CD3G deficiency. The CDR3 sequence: CASSPGTSGPQFF. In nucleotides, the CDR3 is TGTGCCAGCTCACCGGGGACTAGCGGGCCGCAGTTCTTC. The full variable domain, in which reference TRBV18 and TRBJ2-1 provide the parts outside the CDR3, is NAGVMQNPRHLVRRRGQEARLRCSPMKGHSHVYWYRQLPEEGLKFMVYLQKENIIDESGMPKERFSAEFPKEGPSILRIQQVVRGDSAAYFCASSPGTSGPQFFGPGTRLTVL.